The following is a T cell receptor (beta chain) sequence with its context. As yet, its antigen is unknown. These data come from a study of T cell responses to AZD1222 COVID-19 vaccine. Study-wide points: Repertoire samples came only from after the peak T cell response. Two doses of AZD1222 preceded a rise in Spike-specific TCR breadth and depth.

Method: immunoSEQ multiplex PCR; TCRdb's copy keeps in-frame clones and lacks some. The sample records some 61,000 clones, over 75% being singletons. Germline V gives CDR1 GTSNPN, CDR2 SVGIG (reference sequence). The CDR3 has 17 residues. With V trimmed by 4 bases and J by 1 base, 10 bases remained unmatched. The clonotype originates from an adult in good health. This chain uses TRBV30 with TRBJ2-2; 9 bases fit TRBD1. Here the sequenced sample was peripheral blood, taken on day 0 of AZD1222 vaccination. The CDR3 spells CAWTPWGGQGNTGELFF. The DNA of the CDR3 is TGTGCCTGGACTCCCTGGGGGGGACAGGGGAACACCGGGGAGCTGTTTTTT.